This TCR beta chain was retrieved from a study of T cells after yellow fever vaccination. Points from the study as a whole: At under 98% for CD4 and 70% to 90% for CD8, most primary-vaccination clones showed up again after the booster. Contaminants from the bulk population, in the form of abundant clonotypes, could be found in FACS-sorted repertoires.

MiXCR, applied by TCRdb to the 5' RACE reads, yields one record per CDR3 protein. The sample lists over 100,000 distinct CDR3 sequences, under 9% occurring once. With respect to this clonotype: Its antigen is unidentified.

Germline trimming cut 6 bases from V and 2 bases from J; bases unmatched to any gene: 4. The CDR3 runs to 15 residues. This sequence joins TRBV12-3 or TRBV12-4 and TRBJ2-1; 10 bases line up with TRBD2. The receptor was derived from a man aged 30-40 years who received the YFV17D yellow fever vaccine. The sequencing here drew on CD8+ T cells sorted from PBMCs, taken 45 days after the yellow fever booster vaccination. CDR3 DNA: TGTGCCAGCAGCAAAACTAGCGGGACCTACAATGAGCAGTTCTTC. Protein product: CASSKTSGTYNEQFF.